The 5 T cell receptor beta chains given below trace back to one sample, sequenced in a study of OX40 agonist ivuxolimab in advanced cancers. Measured with immunoSEQ multiplex PCR; TCRdb has only the in-frame clones, and not every one. Here the sample spans around 60,000 clones, roughly 89% being singletons. Sequenced here: CD4+ or CD8+ T cells sorted from blood, sampled in a trial of the OX40 agonist ivuxolimab. These receptors all stem from an adult with an advanced solid tumor such as melanoma, head and neck, liver or kidney cancer.

The chain joins TRBV18 to TRBJ1-4; D is undetermined. V was pared by 1 base and J by 1 base, with 7 bases between. The CDR3 is 15 residues long. Germline CDR1 is KGHSH and CDR2 is LQKENI. The CDR3 sequence is CASSPQGLTNEKLFF. CDR3 coding DNA: TGTGCCAGCTCACCACAGGGATTAACTAATGAAAAACTGTTTTTT.

The chain carries TRBV15 and TRBJ2-2; weak D call: TRBD2 (6 bases). The V and J ends lost 5 bases and 6 bases respectively, with 13 bases between them. CDR3 size: 14 residues. Germline V gene sequence: CDR1 LNHNV, CDR2 YYDKDF (reference sequence). DNA of the CDR3: TGTGCCACCAGCCGGGATTGGGACTCCGGGGAGCTGTTTTTT. This gives the protein CATSRDWDSGELFF.

The chain combines TRBV5-6 with TRBJ2-7, with 7 bases identical to TRBD2. The CDR3 contains 15 residues. The J segment lost 5 bases and the V segment lost 0 bases, leaving 8 bases of the junction unmatched. Germline loops: CDR1 SGHDT, CDR2 YYEEEE. As DNA, the CDR3 is TGTGCCAGCAGCTTGGTCGGGGGGTTTAAAGACGAGCAGTACTTC. As protein: CASSLVGGFKDEQYF.

The rearrangement uses TRBV2 and TRBJ2-3; TRBD2 might be the D (6 bases). The CDR3 is 12 amino acids. Germline V gives CDR1 SNHLY, CDR2 FYNNEI. V lost 4 bases, J lost 4 bases, and 6 bases lay in between. DNA for the CDR3: TGTGCCAGCAGTGCGGGAGCAGATACGCAGTATTTT. This gives the protein CASSAGADTQYF.

This clone was counted a few times. The chain has TRBV15 and TRBJ2-1; no definite D call. CDR3 size: 12 residues. V gave up 0 bases and J gave up 11 bases, with 8 bases separating them. Germline V gene lookup returns CDR1 LNHNV and CDR2 YYDKDF (reference sequence). CDR3 sequence: CATSRDRSKQFF. For the CDR3, the DNA is TGTGCCACCAGCAGAGACCGGTCCAAGCAGTTCTTC. Supplemented by reference TRBV15 and TRBJ2-1, the full variable domain reads DAMVIQNPRYQVTQFGKPVTLSCSQTLNHNVMYWYQQKSSQAPKLLFHYYDKDFNNEADTPDNFQSRRPNTSFCFLDIRSPGLGDTAMYLCATSRDRSKQFFGPGTRLTVL.